The T cell receptor beta chain described here comes from a study of metastatic and nonmetastatic thyroid tumors. Study-wide results and caveats: A significant increase in TCR beta diversity was reportedly seen in malignant thyroid tumors relative to benign nodules, in blood and tumor.

Per the authors' pipeline: The distant-metastasis classifier for papillary thyroid cancer was built from CDR3 differences across clinicopathological groups. TCRdb reprocessed the PCR reads using MiXCR. The V and J calls were not made by the authors but by TCRdb's processing. The data contain roughly 40,000 clones, 9.5% to 13% of them singletons. V lost 4 bases to trimming and J lost 11 bases, with 20 bases between them. Germline CDR1 is LNHDA and CDR2 is SQIVND (reference sequence). The CDR3 contains 15 residues. No patient had received any treatment before thyroid surgery. This clone appeared many times. What it binds is not known.

The clonotype was recovered from a male donor with papillary thyroid cancer or a benign thyroid nodule (not recorded which). Some clones in this sample may be carry-over from other donors' samples. The material sequenced was blood. The gene calls are TRBV19 and TRBJ1-4, with D maybe TRBD1 (5 bases). This CDR3 is CASSRIRQDMPKLFF. The CDR3, as DNA: TGTGCCAGTAGTAGAATCCGGCAGGACATGCCCAAACTGTTTTTT.